Listed below are T cell receptor beta chains from one sample, sequenced in a study of cytomegalovirus exposure and HLA in healthy donors. Produced via immunoSEQ multiplex PCR; TCRdb's table is partial and in-frame only. The sample has roughly 110,000 clones; around two thirds are singletons. Source material: PBMCs. The receptors were sampled from a human donor in good health. The CDR3 runs from the conserved cysteine through the conserved F or W. Each record gives: CDR3 protein, J gene, V gene.

CDR3 protein: CASSQDDREGTGELFF
J gene: TRBJ2-2
V gene: TRBV4-2

CDR3 protein: CASSEPGTSSGEQYF
J gene: TRBJ2-7
V gene: TRBV25-1

CDR3 protein: CASSEQGATNEKLFF
J gene: TRBJ1-4
V gene: TRBV6-1

CDR3 protein: CASSFGTWTYEQYF
J gene: TRBJ2-7
V gene: TRBV5-1

CDR3 protein: CASSSGLAGYNEQFF
J gene: TRBJ2-1
V gene: TRBV6-5

CDR3 protein: CASGEGGFSNQPQHF
J gene: TRBJ1-5
V gene: TRBV25-1

CDR3 protein: CASSPQGGNQPQHF
J gene: TRBJ1-5
V gene: TRBV27

CDR3 protein: CSVGRQGASNDYTF
J gene: TRBJ1-2
V gene: TRBV29-1

CDR3 protein: CAIRKTSGGAYEQYF
J gene: TRBJ2-7
V gene: TRBV10-3

CDR3 protein: CASSLYLQRNEKLFF
J gene: TRBJ1-4
V gene: TRBV7-9

CDR3 protein: CASSGQGQSTNQPQHF
J gene: TRBJ1-5
V gene: TRBV28

CDR3 protein: CASSQDKGGNTDTQYF
J gene: TRBJ2-3
V gene: TRBV4-2

CDR3 protein: CAWSVLQGGNQPQHF
J gene: TRBJ1-5
V gene: TRBV30